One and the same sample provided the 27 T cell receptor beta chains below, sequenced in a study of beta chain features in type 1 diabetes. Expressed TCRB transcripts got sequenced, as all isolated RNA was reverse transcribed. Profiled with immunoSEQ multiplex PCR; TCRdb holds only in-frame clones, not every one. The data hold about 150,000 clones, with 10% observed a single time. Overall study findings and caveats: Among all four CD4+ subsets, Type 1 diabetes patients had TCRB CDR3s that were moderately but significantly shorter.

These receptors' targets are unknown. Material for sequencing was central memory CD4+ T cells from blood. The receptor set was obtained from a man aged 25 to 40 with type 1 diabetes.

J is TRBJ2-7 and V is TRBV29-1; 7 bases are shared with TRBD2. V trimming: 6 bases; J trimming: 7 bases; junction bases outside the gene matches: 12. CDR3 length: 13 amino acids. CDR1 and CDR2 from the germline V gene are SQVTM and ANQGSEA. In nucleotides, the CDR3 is TGCAGCGTCGGTCGTCCGGCGGGAGATGAGCAGTACTTC. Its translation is CSVGRPAGDEQYF.

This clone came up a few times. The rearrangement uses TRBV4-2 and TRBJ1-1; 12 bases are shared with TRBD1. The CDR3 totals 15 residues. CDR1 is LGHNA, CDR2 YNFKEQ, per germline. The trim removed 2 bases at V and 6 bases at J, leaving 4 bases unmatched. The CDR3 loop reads CASSQPGQGAPEAFF. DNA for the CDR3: TGTGCCAGCAGCCAACCGGGACAGGGGGCTCCTGAAGCTTTCTTT.

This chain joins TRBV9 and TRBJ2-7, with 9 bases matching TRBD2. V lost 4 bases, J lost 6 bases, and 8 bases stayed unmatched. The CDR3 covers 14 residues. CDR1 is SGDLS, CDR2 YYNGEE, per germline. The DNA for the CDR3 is TGTGCCAGCAGCCCCTGGCGGGAGGGCCGCGAGCAGTACTTC. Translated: CASSPWREGREQYF.

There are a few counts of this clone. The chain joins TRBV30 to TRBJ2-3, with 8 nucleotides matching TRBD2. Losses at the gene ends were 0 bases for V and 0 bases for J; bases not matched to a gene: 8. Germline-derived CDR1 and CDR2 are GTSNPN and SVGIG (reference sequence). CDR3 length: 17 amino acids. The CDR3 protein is CAWSVLGGGGSTDTQYF. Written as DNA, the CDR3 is TGTGCCTGGAGTGTACTCGGTGGCGGGGGGAGCACAGATACGCAGTATTTT.

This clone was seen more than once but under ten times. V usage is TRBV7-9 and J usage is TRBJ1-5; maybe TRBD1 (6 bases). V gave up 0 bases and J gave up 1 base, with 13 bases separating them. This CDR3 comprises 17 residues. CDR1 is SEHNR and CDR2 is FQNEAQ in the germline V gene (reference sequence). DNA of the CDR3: TGTGCCAGCAGCTTAGCGCTGGGGGCTGTAAGCAATCAGCCCCAGCATTTT. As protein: CASSLALGAVSNQPQHF.

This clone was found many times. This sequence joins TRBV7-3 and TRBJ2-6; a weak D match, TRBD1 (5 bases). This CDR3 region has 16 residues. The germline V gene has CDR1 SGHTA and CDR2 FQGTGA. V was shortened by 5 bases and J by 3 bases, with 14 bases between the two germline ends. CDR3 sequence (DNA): TGTGCCAGCAGCCTCGGTAGGGGTGTTGGGGCCAACGTCCTGACTTTC. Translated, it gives CASSLGRGVGANVLTF.

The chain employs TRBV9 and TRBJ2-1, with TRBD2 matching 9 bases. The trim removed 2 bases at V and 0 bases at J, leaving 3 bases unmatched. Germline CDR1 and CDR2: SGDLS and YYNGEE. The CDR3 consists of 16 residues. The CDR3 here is CASSVFSGSSYNEQFF. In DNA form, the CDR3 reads TGTGCCAGCAGCGTGTTTAGCGGGAGCTCCTACAATGAGCAGTTCTTC.

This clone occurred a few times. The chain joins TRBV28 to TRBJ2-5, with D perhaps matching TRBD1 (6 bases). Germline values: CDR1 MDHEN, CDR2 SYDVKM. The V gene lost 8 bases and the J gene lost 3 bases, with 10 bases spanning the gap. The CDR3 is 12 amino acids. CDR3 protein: CASRTVEETQYF. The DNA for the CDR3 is TGTGCCAGCCGGACAGTAGAAGAGACCCAGTACTTC. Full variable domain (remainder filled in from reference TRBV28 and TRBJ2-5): DVKVTQSSRYLVKRTGEKVFLECVQDMDHENMFWYRQDPGLGLRLIYFSYDVKMKEKGDIPEGYSVSREKKERFSLILESASTNQTSMYLCASRTVEETQYFGPGTRLLVL.

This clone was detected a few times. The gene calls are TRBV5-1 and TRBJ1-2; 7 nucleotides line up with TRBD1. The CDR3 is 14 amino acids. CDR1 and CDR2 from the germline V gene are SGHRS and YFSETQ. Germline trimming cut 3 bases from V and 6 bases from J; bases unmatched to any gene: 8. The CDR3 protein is CASSSTGIFDGYTF. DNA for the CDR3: TGCGCCAGCAGCTCGACAGGGATTTTTGATGGCTACACCTTC.

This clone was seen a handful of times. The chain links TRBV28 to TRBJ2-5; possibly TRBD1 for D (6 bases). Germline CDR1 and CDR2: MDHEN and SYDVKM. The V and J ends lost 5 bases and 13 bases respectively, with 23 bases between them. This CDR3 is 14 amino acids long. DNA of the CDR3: TGTGCCAGCAGTACGGTCCAGGAGTGGACAGAGGGGTACTTC. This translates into CASSTVQEWTEGYF.

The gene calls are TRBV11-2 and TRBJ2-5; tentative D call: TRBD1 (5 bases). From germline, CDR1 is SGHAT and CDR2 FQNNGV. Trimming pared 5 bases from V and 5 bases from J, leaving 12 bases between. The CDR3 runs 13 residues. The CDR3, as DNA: TGTGCCAGCAGCCTGCAGGGCCGGGAGACCCAGTACTTC. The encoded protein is CASSLQGRETQYF.

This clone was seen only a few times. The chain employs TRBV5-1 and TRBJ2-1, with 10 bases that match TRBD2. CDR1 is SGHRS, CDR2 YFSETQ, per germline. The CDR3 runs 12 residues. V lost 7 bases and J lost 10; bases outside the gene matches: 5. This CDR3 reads CASALAGEEQFF. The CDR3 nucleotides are TGCGCCAGCGCGCTAGCGGGAGAGGAGCAGTTCTTC.

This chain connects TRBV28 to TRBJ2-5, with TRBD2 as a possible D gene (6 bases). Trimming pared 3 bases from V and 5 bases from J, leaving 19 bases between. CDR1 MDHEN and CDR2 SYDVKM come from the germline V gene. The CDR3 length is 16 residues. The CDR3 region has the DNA TGTGCCAGCAGTTTCTCGAGTCGCGGGATTGGCGAGACCCAGTACTTC. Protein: CASSFSSRGIGETQYF.

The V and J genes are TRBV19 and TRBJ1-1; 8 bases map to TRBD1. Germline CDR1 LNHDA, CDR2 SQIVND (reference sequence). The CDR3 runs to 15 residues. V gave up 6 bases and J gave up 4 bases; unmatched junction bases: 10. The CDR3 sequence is CASRKTGVKGTEAFF. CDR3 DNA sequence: TGTGCCAGTAGAAAGACAGGGGTGAAGGGCACTGAAGCTTTCTTT.

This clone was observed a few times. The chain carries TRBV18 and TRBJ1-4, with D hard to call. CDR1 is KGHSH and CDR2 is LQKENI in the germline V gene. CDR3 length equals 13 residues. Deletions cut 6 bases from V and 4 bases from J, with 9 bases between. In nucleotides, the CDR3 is TGTGCCAGCTCCCCTGGCCTTAATGAAAAACTGTTTTTT. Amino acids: CASSPGLNEKLFF. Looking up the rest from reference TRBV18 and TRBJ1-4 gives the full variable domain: NAGVMQNPRHLVRRRGQEARLRCSPMKGHSHVYWYRQLPEEGLKFMVYLQKENIIDESGMPKERFSAEFPKEGPSILRIQQVVRGDSAAYFCASSPGLNEKLFFGSGTQLSVL.

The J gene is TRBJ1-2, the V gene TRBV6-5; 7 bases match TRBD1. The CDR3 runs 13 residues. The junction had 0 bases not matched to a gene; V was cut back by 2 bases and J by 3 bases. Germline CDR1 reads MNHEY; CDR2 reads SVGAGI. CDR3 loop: CASSYDRDYGYTF. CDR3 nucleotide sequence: TGTGCCAGCAGTTACGACAGGGACTATGGCTACACCTTC.

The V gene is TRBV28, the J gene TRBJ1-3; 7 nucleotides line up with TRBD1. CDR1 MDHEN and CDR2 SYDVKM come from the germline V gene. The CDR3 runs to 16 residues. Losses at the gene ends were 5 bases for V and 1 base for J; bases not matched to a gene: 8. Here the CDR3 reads CASSPPGQRSGNTIYF. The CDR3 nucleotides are TGTGCCAGCAGTCCCCCGGGACAGCGATCTGGAAACACCATATATTTT.

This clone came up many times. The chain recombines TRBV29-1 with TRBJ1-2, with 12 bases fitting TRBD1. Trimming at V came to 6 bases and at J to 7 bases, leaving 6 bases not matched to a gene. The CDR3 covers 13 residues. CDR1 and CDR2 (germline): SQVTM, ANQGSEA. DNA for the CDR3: TGCAGCGTGGCGGGGACAGGGGGCAGTGGCTACACCTTC. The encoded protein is CSVAGTGGSGYTF.

CDR3 in DNA: TGTGCCAGCAGCTTAGCGGTGAGGTCGGGTGAGACCCAGTACTTC. Encoded protein: CASSLAVRSGETQYF. The chain couples TRBV11-3 to TRBJ2-5; no firm D call. The V end was cut by 1 base, the J end by 5 bases, with 14 bases between. The CDR3 totals 15 residues. Germline CDR1 reads SGHNT; CDR2 reads YENEEA.

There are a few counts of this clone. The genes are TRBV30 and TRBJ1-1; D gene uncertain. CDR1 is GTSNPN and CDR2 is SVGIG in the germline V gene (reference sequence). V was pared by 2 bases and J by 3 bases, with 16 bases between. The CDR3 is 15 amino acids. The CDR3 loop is CAWSSLNGWDTEAFF. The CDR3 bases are TGTGCCTGGAGTTCCCTTAACGGGTGGGACACTGAAGCTTTCTTT.

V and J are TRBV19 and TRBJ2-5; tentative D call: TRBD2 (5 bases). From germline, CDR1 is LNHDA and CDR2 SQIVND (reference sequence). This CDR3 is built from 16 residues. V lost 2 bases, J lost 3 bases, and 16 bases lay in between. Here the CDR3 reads CASSIRRMQAKETQYF. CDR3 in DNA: TGTGCCAGTAGTATAAGGAGGATGCAAGCCAAAGAGACCCAGTACTTC.

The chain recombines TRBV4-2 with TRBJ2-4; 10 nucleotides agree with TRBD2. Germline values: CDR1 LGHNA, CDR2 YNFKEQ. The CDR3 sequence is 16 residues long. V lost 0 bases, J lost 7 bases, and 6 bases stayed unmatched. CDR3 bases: TGTGCCAGCAGCCAAGATTCAGCTAGCGGGAGTAACATTCAGTACTTC. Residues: CASSQDSASGSNIQYF.

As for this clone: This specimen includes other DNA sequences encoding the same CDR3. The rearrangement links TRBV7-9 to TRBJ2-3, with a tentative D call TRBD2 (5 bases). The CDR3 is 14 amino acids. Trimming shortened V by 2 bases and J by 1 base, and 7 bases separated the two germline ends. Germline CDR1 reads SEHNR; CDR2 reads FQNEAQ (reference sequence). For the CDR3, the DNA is TGTGCCAGCAGCTTACGAGCGGGCACAGATACGCAGTATTTT. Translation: CASSLRAGTDTQYF.

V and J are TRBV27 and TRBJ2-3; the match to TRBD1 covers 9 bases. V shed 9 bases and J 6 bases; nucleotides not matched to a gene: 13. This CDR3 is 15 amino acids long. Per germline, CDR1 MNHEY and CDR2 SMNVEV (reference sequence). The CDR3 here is CASAFVGQGTDTQYF. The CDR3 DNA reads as TGTGCCAGTGCTTTTGTGGGACAGGGAACCGATACGCAGTATTTT.

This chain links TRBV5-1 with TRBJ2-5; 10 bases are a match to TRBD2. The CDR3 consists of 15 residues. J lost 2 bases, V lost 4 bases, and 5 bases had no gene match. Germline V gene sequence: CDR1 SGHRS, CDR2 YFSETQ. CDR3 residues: CASSISGRVQETQYF. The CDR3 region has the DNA TGCGCCAGCAGCATAAGCGGGAGGGTTCAAGAGACCCAGTACTTC.

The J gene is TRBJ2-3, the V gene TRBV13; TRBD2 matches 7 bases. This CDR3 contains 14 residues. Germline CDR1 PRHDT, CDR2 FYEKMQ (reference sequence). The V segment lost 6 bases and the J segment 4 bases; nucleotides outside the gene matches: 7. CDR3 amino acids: CASRSNLAADTQYF. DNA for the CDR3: TGTGCCAGCAGATCCAACCTAGCGGCAGATACGCAGTATTTT.

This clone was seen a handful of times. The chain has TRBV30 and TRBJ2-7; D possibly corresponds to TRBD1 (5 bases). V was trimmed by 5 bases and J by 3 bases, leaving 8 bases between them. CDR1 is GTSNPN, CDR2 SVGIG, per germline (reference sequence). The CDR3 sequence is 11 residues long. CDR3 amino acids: CAWAQGYEQYF. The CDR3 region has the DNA TGTGCCTGGGCCCAGGGCTACGAGCAGTACTTC.